This is a list of T cell receptor beta chains from one sample in a study of blood T cell repertoires in COVID-19. Repertoires were generated with immunoSEQ multiplex PCR, while TCRdb's copy carries only in-frame clones and drops some. Of 90,000 to 140,000 clones in the sample, 80% to 85% were seen once. Sequences were obtained from peripheral blood. Source of these receptors: a woman of 80 years or more with acute or convalescent COVID-19. Both conserved end residues are part of each CDR3. A D gene is named only where the DNA matches it firmly. Only part of the rows carry a size: once, few, many, or a class if the clone is expanded.

>TRBD1|.|TRBV6-5|TRBJ2-5
CASRDRGPQETQYF
TGTGCCAGCCGGGACAGGGGGCCCCAAGAGACCCAGTACTTC
>.|.|TRBV6-4|TRBJ1-2
CATPRRVNYGYTF
TGTGCCACTCCACGGAGAGTTAACTATGGCTACACCTTC
>.|.|TRBV28|TRBJ2-6
CASSLATISGANVLTF
TGTGCCAGCAGTTTGGCCACCATCTCTGGGGCCAACGTCCTGACTTTC
>TRBD2|.|TRBV29-1|TRBJ2-1
CSVEGTSGRNYEQFF
TGCAGCGTTGAAGGTACTAGCGGGAGAAACTATGAGCAGTTCTTC
>.|.|TRBV6-5|TRBJ1-5
CASRATGNSNQPQHF
TGTGCCAGCAGAGCCACGGGAAATAGCAATCAGCCCCAGCATTTT
>.|.|TRBV5-1|TRBJ2-3
CASSLGRTTDTQYF
TGCGCCAGCAGCCTGGGACGGACAACAGATACGCAGTATTTT
>TRBD2|.|TRBV5-1|TRBJ2-2
CASSLVRGTKNTGELFF
TGCGCCAGCAGCTTGGTTCGTGGGACTAAGAACACCGGGGAGCTGTTTTTT
>.|few|TRBV3-1/TRBV3-2|TRBJ1-1
CASSQGGNEAFF
TGTGCCAGCAGTCAGGGCGGTAATGAAGCTTTCTTT
>.|.|TRBV5-1|TRBJ2-1
CASSFSYNEQFF
TGCGCCAGCAGCTTCTCTTACAATGAGCAGTTCTTC
>TRBD1|.|TRBV10-3|TRBJ1-5
CAIRDRTQEVDNQPQHF
TGTGCCATCAGGGACAGGACACAGGAGGTGGACAATCAGCCCCAGCATTTT
>TRBD1|.|TRBV19|TRBJ1-5
CASNPTGGNQPQHF
TGTGCCAGTAACCCGACAGGGGGCAATCAGCCCCAGCATTTT
>.|.|TRBV2|TRBJ2-5
CASSYGQETQYF
TGTGCCAGCAGTTACGGGCAAGAGACCCAGTACTTC
>TRBD1|.|TRBV2|TRBJ2-2
CASRAGTGNTGELFF
TGTGCCAGCAGGGCCGGGACAGGGAACACCGGGGAGCTGTTTTTT
>TRBD1|.|TRBV7-2|TRBJ1-5
CASSRPGTGYSNQPQHF
TGTGCCAGCAGCCGTCCCGGGACAGGGTATAGCAATCAGCCCCAGCATTTT
>TRBD2|.|TRBV4-3|TRBJ2-5
CASSLGGGLQETQYF
TGCGCCAGCAGCCTTGGGGGGGGACTCCAAGAGACCCAGTACTTC
>.|.|TRBV5-1|TRBJ2-7
CARAHYEQYF
TGCGCCAGAGCCCACTACGAGCAGTACTTC
>TRBD2|.|TRBV6-1|TRBJ2-5
CASSATPAGVQETQYF
TGTGCCAGCAGTGCCACCCCAGCGGGGGTACAAGAGACCCAGTACTTC
>.|.|TRBV19|TRBJ2-1
CASSMIAAYYNEQFF
TGTGCCAGTAGTATGATAGCGGCATACTACAATGAGCAGTTCTTC
>.|.|TRBV18|TRBJ1-2
CASSPPQGRGYTF
TGTGCCAGCTCACCACCGCAGGGCCGCGGCTACACCTTC
>TRBD1|.|TRBV7-9|TRBJ2-2
CASSPGTVNTGELFF
TGTGCCAGCAGCCCGGGGACAGTGAACACCGGGGAGCTGTTTTTT
>.|.|TRBV15|TRBJ1-1
CATSRRQGSGTEAFF
TGTGCCACCAGCAGAAGGCAGGGATCGGGCACTGAAGCTTTCTTT
>.|.|TRBV28|TRBJ1-2
CASSFGGRFDGYTF
TGTGCCAGCAGTTTCGGGGGGCGCTTCGATGGCTACACCTTC
>.|.|TRBV18|TRBJ1-6
CASSPGGDDSPLHF
TGTGCCAGCTCACCAGGAGGGGACGATTCACCCCTCCACTTT
>TRBD2|.|TRBV5-4|TRBJ2-5
CASNQREFLETQYF
TGTGCCAGCAACCAGCGGGAGTTTCTGGAGACCCAGTACTTC
>TRBD2|few|TRBV4-3|TRBJ2-5
CASSQEPAGGPETQYF
TGCGCCAGCAGCCAAGAACCAGCGGGAGGGCCAGAGACCCAGTACTTC
>.|once|TRBV11-2|TRBJ2-2
CASSLQGITGELFF
TGTGCCAGCAGCCTGCAGGGTATCACCGGGGAGCTGTTTTTT
>TRBD1|once|TRBV6-5|TRBJ2-1
CASTSPGTGYNEQFF
TGTGCCAGCACCTCGCCCGGGACAGGGTACAATGAGCAGTTCTTC
>.|.|TRBV5-1|TRBJ2-1
CASSLDNYNEQFF
TGCGCCAGCAGCTTGGACAACTACAATGAGCAGTTCTTC
>.|once|TRBV11-3|TRBJ2-3
CASSLVGGSGTDTQYF
TGTGCCAGCAGCTTAGTAGGAGGTAGCGGCACAGATACGCAGTATTTT
>TRBD1|.|TRBV2|TRBJ2-5
CASRRDSKETQYF
TGTGCCAGCCGCCGGGACAGTAAAGAGACCCAGTACTTC
>.|.|TRBV18|TRBJ1-1
CASSHRDGNTEAFF
TGTGCCAGCTCTCACAGGGATGGGAACACTGAAGCTTTCTTT
>.|once|TRBV9|TRBJ2-1
CASSVDAGGYNEQFF
TGTGCCAGCAGCGTAGATGCAGGGGGGTACAATGAGCAGTTCTTC
>.|.|TRBV3-1/TRBV3-2|TRBJ1-2
CASSQDRRDGYTF
TGTGCCAGCAGCCAAGATAGACGGGATGGCTACACCTTC
>.|.|TRBV27|TRBJ2-3
CASSLGEGGLTDTQYF
TGTGCCAGCAGTTTAGGGGAGGGGGGGCTCACAGATACGCAGTATTTT
>TRBD1|.|TRBV29-1|TRBJ1-4
CSVGDRGLNEKLFF
TGCAGCGTTGGCGACAGGGGTCTTAATGAAAAACTGTTTTTT
>TRBD1|.|TRBV28|TRBJ2-7
CASSSGRGIYEQYF
TGTGCCAGCAGTTCGGGCAGGGGGATCTACGAGCAGTACTTC
>TRBD2|.|TRBV18|TRBJ2-1
CASSLGGPGGDEQFF
TGTGCCAGCTCATTAGGAGGTCCTGGGGGGGATGAGCAGTTCTTC
>TRBD1|.|TRBV19|TRBJ1-5
CASSPTGTGNQPQHF
TGTGCCAGTAGTCCCACCGGGACAGGCAATCAGCCCCAGCATTTT
>TRBD1|.|TRBV6-5|TRBJ2-1
CASNYGTADNEQFF
TGTGCCAGCAATTACGGGACAGCTGACAATGAGCAGTTCTTC
>TRBD1|.|TRBV29-1|TRBJ1-2
CSVPQGGNYGYTF
TGCAGCGTACCACAGGGGGGAAACTATGGCTACACCTTC
>.|.|TRBV3-1/TRBV3-2|TRBJ2-5
CASSLHRTAGSSETQYF
TGTGCCAGCAGTCTCCATCGGACAGCGGGGTCGAGCGAGACCCAGTACTTC
>TRBD1|.|TRBV7-9|TRBJ1-6
CASSFTGDGSPLHF
TGTGCCAGCAGCTTTACAGGGGATGGTTCACCCCTCCACTTT
>TRBD2|.|TRBV29-1|TRBJ2-1
CSVAPRLALYNEQFF
TGCAGCGTTGCACCCAGACTAGCTCTCTACAATGAGCAGTTCTTC
>.|few|TRBV10-3|TRBJ2-4
CAISESQDNDIQYF
TGTGCCATCAGTGAGTCCCAGGACAATGACATTCAGTACTTC
>.|.|TRBV19|TRBJ1-5
CASRWAGQPQHF
TGTGCCAGTAGATGGGCGGGGCAGCCCCAGCATTTT